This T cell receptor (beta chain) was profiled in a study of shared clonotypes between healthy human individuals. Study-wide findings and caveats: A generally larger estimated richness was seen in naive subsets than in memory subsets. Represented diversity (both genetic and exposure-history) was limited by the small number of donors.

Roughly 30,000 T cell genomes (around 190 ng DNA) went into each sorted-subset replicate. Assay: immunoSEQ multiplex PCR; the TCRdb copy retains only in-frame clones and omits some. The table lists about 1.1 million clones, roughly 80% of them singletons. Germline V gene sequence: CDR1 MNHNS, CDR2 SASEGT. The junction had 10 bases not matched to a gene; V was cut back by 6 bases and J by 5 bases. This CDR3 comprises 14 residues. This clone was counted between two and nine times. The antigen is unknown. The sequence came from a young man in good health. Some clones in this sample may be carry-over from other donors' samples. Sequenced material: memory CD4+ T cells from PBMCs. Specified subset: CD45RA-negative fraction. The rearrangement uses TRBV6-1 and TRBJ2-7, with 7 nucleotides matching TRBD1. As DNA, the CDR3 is TGTGCCAGCAGCGAACCACGGACAGGTGACGAGCAGTACTTC. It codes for CASSEPRTGDEQYF.